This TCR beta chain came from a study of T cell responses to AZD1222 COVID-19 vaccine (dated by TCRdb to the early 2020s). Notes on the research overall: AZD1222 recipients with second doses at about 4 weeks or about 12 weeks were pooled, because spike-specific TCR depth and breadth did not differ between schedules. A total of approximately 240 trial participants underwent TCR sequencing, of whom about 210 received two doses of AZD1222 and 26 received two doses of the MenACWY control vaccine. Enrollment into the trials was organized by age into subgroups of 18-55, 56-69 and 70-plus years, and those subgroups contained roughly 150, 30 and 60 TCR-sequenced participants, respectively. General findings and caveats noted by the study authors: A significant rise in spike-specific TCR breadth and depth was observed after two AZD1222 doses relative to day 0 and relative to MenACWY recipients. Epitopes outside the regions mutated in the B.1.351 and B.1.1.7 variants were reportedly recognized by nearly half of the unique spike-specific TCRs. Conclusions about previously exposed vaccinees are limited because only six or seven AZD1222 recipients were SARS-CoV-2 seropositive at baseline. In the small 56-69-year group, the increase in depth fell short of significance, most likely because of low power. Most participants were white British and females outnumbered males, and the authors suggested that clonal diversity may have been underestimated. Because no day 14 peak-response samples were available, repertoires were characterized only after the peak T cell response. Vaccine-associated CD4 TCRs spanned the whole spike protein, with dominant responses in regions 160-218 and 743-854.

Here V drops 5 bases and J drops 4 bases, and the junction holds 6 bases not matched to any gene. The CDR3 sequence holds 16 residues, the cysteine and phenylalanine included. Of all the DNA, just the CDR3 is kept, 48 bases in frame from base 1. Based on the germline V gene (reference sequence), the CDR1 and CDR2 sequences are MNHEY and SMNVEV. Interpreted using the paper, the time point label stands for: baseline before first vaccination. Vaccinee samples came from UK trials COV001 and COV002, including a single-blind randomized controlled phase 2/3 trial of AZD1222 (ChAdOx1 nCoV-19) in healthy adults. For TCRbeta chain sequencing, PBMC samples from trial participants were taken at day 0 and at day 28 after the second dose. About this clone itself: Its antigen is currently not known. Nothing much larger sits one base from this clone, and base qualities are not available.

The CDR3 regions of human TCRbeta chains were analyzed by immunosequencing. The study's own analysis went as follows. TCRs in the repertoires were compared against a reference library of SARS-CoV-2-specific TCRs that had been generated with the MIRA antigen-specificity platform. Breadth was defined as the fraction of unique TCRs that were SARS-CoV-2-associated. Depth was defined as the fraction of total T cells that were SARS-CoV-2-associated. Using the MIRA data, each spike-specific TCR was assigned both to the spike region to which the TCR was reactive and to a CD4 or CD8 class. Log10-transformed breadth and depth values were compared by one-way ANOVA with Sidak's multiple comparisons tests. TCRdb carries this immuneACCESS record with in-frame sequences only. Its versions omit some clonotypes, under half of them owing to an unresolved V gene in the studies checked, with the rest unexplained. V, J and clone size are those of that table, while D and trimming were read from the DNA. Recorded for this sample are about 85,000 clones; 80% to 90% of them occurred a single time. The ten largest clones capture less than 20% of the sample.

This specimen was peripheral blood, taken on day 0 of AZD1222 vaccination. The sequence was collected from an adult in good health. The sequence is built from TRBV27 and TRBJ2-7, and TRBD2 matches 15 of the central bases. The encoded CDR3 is CASSTGLAGGLYEQYF. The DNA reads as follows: TGTGCCAGCAGTACCGGACTAGCGGGAGGGCTTTACGAGCAGTACTTC.